Shown below are 5 T cell receptor beta chains from a single sample sequenced in a study of cytomegalovirus exposure and HLA in healthy donors. The PCR made use of 60 Vbeta and 13 Jbeta primers. TCRdb's table, derived via immunoSEQ multiplex PCR, lists solely in-frame clones and lacks some. The sample holds 130,000 or so clones. Sequenced sample: PBMCs. These receptors were obtained from a woman aged 40 to 55 in good health and CMV-seronegative.

This chain uses TRBV5-1 with TRBJ1-2; unclear D gene. The V end lost 4 bases, the J end lost 1 base, and 14 bases lay between the germline ends. Germline-derived CDR1 and CDR2 are SGHRS and YFSETQ. The CDR3 consists of 15 residues. The CDR3 sequence: CASSLSIGSNYGYTF. CDR3 sequence (DNA): TGCGCCAGCAGCCTGTCAATAGGGAGTAACTATGGCTACACCTTC.

CDR3 in amino acids: CASSLALGTGDEKLFF. DNA for the CDR3: TGTGCCAGCAGCTTGGCCCTCGGGACAGGGGACGAAAAACTGTTTTTT. The gene calls are TRBV5-8 and TRBJ1-4, with 10 nucleotides matching TRBD1. V trimming: 0 bases; J trimming: 8 bases; junction bases outside the gene matches: 7. This CDR3 has 16 amino acids. The V gene's germline CDR1 is SGHTS and CDR2 YDEGEE.

The CDR3 region has the DNA TGTGCCAGCAGTTTGACTGAGCCGGGACAGAACTATGGCTACACCTTC. This translates into CASSLTEPGQNYGYTF. The genes are TRBV28 and TRBJ1-2; 7 bases are a match to TRBD1. Trimming took 3 bases from V and 2 from J; bases not matched to a gene: 9. There are 16 residues in the CDR3. The V gene's germline CDR1 is MDHEN and CDR2 SYDVKM.

The chain employs TRBV11-3 and TRBJ2-7; maybe TRBD1 (5 bases). The CDR3 runs 13 residues. The germline CDR1 and CDR2 sequences are SGHNT and YENEEA. Trimming pared 5 bases from V and 3 bases from J, leaving 11 bases between. The CDR3 sequence: CASSLPGRYEQYF. The CDR3 DNA reads as TGTGCCAGCAGCCTCCCAGGGCGCTACGAGCAGTACTTC.

The chain is built from TRBV7-3 and TRBJ2-3, with 11 bases fitting TRBD2. CDR3 length: 16 residues. Per germline, CDR1 SGHTA and CDR2 FQGTGA. J gave up 2 bases and V 5 bases, and 6 bases lay outside the gene matches. Here the CDR3 reads CASSLTSGGYTDTQYF. DNA of the CDR3: TGTGCCAGCAGCCTCACTAGCGGGGGATACACAGATACGCAGTATTTT.